The rows below give T cell receptor beta chains drawn from one sample of a study of blood T cell repertoires in COVID-19. Clones were read by immunoSEQ multiplex PCR, and TCRdb kept only the in-frame ones, dropping some. The table has over 350,000 clones, 88% seen once; the top ten hold about 1.2%. Sequenced input: PBMCs or T cells enriched from blood (not recorded which). These receptors all come from a woman between 18 and 29 years old who had recovered from COVID-19. The conserved cysteine and the conserved F or W are not part of the CDR3 here. D genes are given only for firm matches. Not every row has a clone size; where given, it reads once, few, many or a size class.

>-|-|TRBV27|TRBJ2-5|11
ASSLWARETQY
>TRBD1|few|TRBV6-4|TRBJ1-2|12
ASSEGQGAYGYT
>TRBD1|-|TRBV5-6|TRBJ1-4|15
ASTWGPGQSTNEKLF
>-|-|TRBV9|TRBJ1-3|11
ASSVVGENTIY
>-|-|TRBV12-5|TRBJ1-1|14
ASGLVLGPKGPEAF
>-|-|TRBV5-8|TRBJ2-7|9
ASSLAYEQY
>-|-|TRBV10-3|TRBJ2-2|15
AISDVQGQGITGELF
>TRBD1|-|TRBV28|TRBJ2-3|14
ASSSRGQGVTDTQY
>TRBD2|-|TRBV19|TRBJ2-1|12
ASQSGGDYNEQF
>TRBD1|-|TRBV9|TRBJ1-6|14
ASSREQGATDSPLH
>-|-|TRBV4-1|TRBJ1-5|11
ASSQGGAGAQH
>TRBD1|once|TRBV5-6|TRBJ2-7|12
ASSLQQGFDEQY
>-|-|TRBV6-1|TRBJ1-5|8
ASSERPQH
>TRBD1|-|TRBV12-5|TRBJ1-2|11
ASGNDRVDGYT
>TRBD1|-|TRBV3-1/TRBV3-2|TRBJ1-1|13
ASSQSGTVNTEAF